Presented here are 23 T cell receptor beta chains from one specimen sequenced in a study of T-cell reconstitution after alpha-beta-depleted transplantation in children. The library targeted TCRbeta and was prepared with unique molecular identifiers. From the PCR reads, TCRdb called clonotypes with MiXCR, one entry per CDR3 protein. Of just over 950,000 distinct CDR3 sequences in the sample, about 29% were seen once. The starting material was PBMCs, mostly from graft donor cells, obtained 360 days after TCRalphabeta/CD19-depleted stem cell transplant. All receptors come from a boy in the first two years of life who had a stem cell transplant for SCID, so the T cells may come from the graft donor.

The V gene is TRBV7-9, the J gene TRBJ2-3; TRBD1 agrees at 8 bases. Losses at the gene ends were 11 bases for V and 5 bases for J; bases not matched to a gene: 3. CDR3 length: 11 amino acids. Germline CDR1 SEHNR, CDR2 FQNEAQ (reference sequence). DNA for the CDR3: TGTGCCTGCGGGACAGGAGATACGCAGTATTTT. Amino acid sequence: CACGTGDTQYF. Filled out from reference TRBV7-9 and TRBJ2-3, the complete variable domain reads DTGVSQNPRHKITKRGQNVTFRCDPISEHNRLYWYRQTLGQGPEFLTYFQNEAQLEKSRLLSDRFSAERPKGSFSTLEIQRTEQGDSAMYLCACGTGDTQYFGPGTRLTVL.

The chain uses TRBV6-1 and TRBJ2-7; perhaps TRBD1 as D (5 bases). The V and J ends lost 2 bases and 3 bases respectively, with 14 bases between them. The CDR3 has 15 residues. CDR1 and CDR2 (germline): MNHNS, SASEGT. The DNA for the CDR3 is TGTGCCAGCAGTGAATGGGGAACAGGTTTCTACGAGCAGTACTTC. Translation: CASSEWGTGFYEQYF.

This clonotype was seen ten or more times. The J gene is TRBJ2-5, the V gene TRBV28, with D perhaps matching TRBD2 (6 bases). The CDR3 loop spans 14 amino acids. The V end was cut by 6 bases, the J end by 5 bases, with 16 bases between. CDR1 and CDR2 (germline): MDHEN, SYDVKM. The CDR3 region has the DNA TGTGCCAGCAGCCTCGGGGACTTCCAGGAGACCCAGTACTTC. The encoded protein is CASSLGDFQETQYF.

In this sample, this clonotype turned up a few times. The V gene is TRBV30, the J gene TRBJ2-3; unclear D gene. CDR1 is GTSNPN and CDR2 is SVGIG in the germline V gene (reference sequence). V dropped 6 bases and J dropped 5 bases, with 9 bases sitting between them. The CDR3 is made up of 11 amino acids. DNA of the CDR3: TGTGCCTGTTCGCCTGAAGATACGCAGTATTTT. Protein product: CACSPEDTQYF.

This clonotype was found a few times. Here the CDR3 reads CASSPRAGGNSDTQYF. The CDR3, as DNA: TGTGCCAGCAGCCCCCGAGCGGGGGGGAACTCAGATACGCAGTATTTT. V and J are TRBV28 and TRBJ2-3; 10 bases map to TRBD2. After removal of 6 bases from V and 4 bases from J, the junction contained 10 bases not matched to a gene. The V gene's germline CDR1 is MDHEN and CDR2 SYDVKM. The CDR3 loop spans 16 amino acids.

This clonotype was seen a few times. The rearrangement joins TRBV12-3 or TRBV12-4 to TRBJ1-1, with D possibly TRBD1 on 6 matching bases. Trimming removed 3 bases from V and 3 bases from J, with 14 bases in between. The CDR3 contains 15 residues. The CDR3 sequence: CASSLGGALDTEAFF. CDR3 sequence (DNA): TGTGCCAGCAGTTTGGGGGGCGCGTTGGACACTGAAGCTTTCTTT.

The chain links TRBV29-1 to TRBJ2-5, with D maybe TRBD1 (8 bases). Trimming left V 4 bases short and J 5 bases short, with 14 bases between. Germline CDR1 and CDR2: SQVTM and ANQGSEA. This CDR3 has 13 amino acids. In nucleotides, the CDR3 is TGCAGCGTTGGCCGGGGGGACAGGGAGACCCAGTACTTC. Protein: CSVGRGDRETQYF.

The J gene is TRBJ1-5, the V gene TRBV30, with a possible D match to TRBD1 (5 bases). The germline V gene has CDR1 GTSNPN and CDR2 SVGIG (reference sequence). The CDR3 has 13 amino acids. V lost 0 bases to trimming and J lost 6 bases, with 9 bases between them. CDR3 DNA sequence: TGTGCCTGGAGTGTACAGGAGCGTCAGCCCCAGCATTTT. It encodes CAWSVQERQPQHF.

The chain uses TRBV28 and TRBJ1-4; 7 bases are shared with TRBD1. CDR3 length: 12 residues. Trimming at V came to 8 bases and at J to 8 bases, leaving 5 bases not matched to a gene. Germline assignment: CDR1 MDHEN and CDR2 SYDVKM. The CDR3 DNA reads TGTGCCAGCCGGACAGGCCTGGAAAAACTGTTTTTT. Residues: CASRTGLEKLFF.

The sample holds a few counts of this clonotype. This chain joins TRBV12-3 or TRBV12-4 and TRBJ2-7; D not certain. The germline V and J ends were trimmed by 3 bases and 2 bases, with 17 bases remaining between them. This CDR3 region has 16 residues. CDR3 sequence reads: CASSLMIGVRTYEQYF. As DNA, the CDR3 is TGTGCCAGCAGTTTGATGATTGGGGTTCGGACCTACGAGCAGTACTTC.

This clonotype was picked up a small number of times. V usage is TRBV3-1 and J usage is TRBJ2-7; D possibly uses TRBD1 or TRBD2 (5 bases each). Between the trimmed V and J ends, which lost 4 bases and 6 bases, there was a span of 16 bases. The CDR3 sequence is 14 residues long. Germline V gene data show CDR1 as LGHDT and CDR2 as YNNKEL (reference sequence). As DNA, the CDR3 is TGTGCCAGCAGCCCCGGGACGTTGAGAATCGAGCAGTACTTC. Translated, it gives CASSPGTLRIEQYF.

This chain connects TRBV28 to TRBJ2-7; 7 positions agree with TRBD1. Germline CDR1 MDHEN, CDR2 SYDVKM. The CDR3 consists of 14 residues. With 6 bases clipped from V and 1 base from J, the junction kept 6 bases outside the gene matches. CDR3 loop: CASRPTGKSYEQYF. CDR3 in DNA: TGTGCCAGCAGACCGACAGGGAAATCCTACGAGCAGTACTTC.

The CDR3 protein is CASSLAERAETSGASSYNEQFF. Here the CDR3 DNA reads TGTGCCAGCAGTTTAGCGGAGAGGGCCGAGACTAGCGGGGCAAGCTCCTACAATGAGCAGTTCTTC. This chain joins TRBV12-3 or TRBV12-4 and TRBJ2-1; 11 nucleotides line up with TRBD2. V shed 0 bases, J shed 0 bases, and the junction held 16 bases outside the gene matches. CDR3 length: 22 residues.

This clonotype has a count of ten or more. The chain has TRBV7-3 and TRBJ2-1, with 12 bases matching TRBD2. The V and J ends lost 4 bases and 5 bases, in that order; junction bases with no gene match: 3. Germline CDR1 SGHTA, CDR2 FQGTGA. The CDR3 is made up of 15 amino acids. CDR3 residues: CASSSRTSGDNEQFF. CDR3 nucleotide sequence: TGTGCCAGCAGCTCCAGGACTAGCGGGGACAATGAGCAGTTCTTC.

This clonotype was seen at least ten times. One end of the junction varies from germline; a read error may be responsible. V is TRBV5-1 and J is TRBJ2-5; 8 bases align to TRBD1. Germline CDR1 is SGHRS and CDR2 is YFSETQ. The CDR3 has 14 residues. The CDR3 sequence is CASSLGQVQETQYF. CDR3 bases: TGTGCCAGCAGCCTGGGACAGGTTCAAGAGACCCAGTACTTC.

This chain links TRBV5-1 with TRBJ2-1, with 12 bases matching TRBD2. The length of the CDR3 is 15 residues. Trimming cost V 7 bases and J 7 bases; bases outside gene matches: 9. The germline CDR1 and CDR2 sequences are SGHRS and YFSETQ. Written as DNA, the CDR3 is TGCGCCAGCTTCATAACTAGCGGGGGGAAAAATGAGCAGTTCTTC. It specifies CASFITSGGKNEQFF.

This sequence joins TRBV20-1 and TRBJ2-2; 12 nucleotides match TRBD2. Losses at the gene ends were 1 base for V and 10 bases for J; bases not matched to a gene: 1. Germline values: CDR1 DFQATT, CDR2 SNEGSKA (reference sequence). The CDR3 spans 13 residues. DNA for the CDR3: TGCAGTGCTAGAGGGACTAGCGGGGTGGAGCTGTTTTTT. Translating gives CSARGTSGVELFF.

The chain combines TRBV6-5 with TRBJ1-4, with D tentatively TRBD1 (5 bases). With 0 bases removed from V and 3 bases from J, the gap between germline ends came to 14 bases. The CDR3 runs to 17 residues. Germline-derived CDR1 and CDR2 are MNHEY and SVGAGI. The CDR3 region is CASSYSSLGRSNEKLFF. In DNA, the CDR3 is TGTGCCAGCAGTTACTCGAGTTTGGGACGCTCTAATGAAAAACTGTTTTTT.

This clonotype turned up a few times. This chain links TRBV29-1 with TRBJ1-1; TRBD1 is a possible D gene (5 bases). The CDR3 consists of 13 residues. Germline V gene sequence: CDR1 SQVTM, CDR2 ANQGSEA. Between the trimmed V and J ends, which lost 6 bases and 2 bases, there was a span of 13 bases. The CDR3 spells CSVGKQVNTEAFF. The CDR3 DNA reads TGCAGCGTGGGGAAACAGGTAAACACTGAAGCTTTCTTT.

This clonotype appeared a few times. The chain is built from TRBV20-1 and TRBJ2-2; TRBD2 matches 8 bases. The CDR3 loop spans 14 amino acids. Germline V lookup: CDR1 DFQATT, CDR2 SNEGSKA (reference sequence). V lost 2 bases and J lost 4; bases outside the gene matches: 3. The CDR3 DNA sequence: TGCAGTGCTAGACGCGGGGGGACCACCGGGGAGCTGTTTTTT. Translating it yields CSARRGGTTGELFF.

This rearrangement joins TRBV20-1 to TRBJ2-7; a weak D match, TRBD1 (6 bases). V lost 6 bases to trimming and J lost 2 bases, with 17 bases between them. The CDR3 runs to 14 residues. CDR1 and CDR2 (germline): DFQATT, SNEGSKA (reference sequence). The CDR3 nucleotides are TGCAGTGCGGACCGAGCAGGGGACCCCTACGAGCAGTACTTC. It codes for CSADRAGDPYEQYF.

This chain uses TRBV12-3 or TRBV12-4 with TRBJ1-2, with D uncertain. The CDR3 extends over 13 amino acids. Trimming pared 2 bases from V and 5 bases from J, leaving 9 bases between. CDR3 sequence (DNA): TGTGCCAGCAGTTTAACGGACGTATATGGCTACACCTTC. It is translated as CASSLTDVYGYTF.

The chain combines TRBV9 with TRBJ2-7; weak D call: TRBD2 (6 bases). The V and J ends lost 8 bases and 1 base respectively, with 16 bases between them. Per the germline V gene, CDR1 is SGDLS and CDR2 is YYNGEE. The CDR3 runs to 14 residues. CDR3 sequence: CASGRGTISYEQYF. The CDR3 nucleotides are TGTGCCAGTGGACGCGGGACCATATCCTACGAGCAGTACTTC.